Listed below are T cell receptor beta chains from one sample, sequenced in a study of blood T cell repertoires in COVID-19. Clones were sequenced by immunoSEQ multiplex PCR, and TCRdb holds only the in-frame ones, with some missing. The top ten hold under 7.5% of the sample, which has about 150,000 clones, over 80% seen once. The sequenced sample consisted of peripheral blood. All receptors derive from an elderly man with acute or convalescent COVID-19. The CDR3 runs from the conserved cysteine through the conserved F or W. The D gene is left open where the match is weak. Part of the rows lack a size; the others show once, few, many or a class for expanded clones.

>TRBV2|.|TRBJ1-5|once
TGTGCCAGCAGTGGGTCGTATGGACAGCTCCAGCATTTT
CASSGSYGQLQHF
>TRBV2|.|TRBJ2-3|.
TGTGCCAGCAGTGAGGTGGAGGGCACAGATACGCAGTATTTT
CASSEVEGTDTQYF
>TRBV9|.|TRBJ2-1|.
TGTGCCAGCAGCGTATGGGGGGAGAGCTCCTACAATGAGCAGTTCTTC
CASSVWGESSYNEQFF
>TRBV19|.|TRBJ2-1|.
TGTGCCAGTAGTATAAGAAGACGCGAGGGAAACAATGAGCAGTTCTTC
CASSIRRREGNNEQFF
>TRBV28|.|TRBJ1-1|once
TGTGCCAGCAGAAGGGCGCGGGGGGCACTCAGGAACACTGAAGCTTTCTTT
CASRRARGALRNTEAFF
>TRBV28|.|TRBJ2-1|.
TGTGCCAGCAGTTGGCCCAGTGGGAGCTCCTACAATGAGCAGTTCTTC
CASSWPSGSSYNEQFF
>TRBV5-3|TRBD1|TRBJ2-5|.
TGTGCCAGAAGCTGTAACCGGGACAGGATTCAAGAGACCCAGTACTTC
CARSCNRDRIQETQYF
>TRBV28|TRBD1|TRBJ1-4|.
TGTGCCAGCAGTCTCCCTCGACAGGGTCTGAGTGAAAAACTGTTTTTT
CASSLPRQGLSEKLFF
>TRBV18|TRBD1|TRBJ2-1|.
TGTGCCAGCTCTCCCGGGACAGGGCCCTACAATGAGCAGTTCTTC
CASSPGTGPYNEQFF
>TRBV18|.|TRBJ2-7|.
TGTGCCAGCTCACCACCGGTACACTCCTACGAGCAGTACTTC
CASSPPVHSYEQYF
>TRBV21-1|.|TRBJ2-1|.
TGTGCCAGTGAGCTTATCCGGGACAGGACCTACAATGAGCAGTTCTTC
CASELIRDRTYNEQFF
>TRBV27|TRBD1|TRBJ1-1|.
TGTGCCAGCAGTTCCCGACAGGGGGCGGCTTTCTTT
CASSSRQGAAFF
>TRBV30|TRBD1|TRBJ2-7|.
TGTGCCTACCTGACAGGGGTCGACTACGAGCAGTACTTC
CAYLTGVDYEQYF
>TRBV5-1|TRBD1|TRBJ1-1|few
TGCGCCAGCAGCTTTCTGGGACAGGGGGGAACTGAAGCTTTCTTT
CASSFLGQGGTEAFF
>TRBV3-1/TRBV3-2|TRBD2|TRBJ2-5|.
TGTGCCAGCAGCCCAGGGACTAGCGGGAGCCAAGAGACCCAGTACTTC
CASSPGTSGSQETQYF
>TRBV3-1/TRBV3-2|TRBD2|TRBJ2-5|.
TGTGCCAGCAGCCAAGAGTGGCTAGCGGGAGTTAGTAGGGAGACCCAGTACTTC
CASSQEWLAGVSRETQYF
>TRBV29-1|.|TRBJ2-1|once
TGCAGCGCCCTCCCTTATAGCGGAAACTCCTACAATGAGCAGTTCTTC
CSALPYSGNSYNEQFF
>TRBV28|.|TRBJ2-7|.
TGTGCCAGCAGTTTAAGCCCCGCTTCCTACGAGCAGTACTTC
CASSLSPASYEQYF
>TRBV7-9|TRBD1|TRBJ1-6|.
TGTGCCAGCAGCAAAACAGGGGGCGGATCACCCCTCCACTTT
CASSKTGGGSPLHF
>TRBV19|.|TRBJ2-1|.
TGTGCCAGTAGTATGGCCAGGGGAGCTGAGCAGTTCTTC
CASSMARGAEQFF
>TRBV5-1|.|TRBJ2-2|.
TGCGCCAGCAGCTTGGCTCCGGCAGGTAACACCGGGGAGCTGTTTTTT
CASSLAPAGNTGELFF
>TRBV5-1|.|TRBJ2-3|.
TGCGCCAGCAGCTTGGCCTGGGGCGGGACTAGCACAGATACGCAGTATTTT
CASSLAWGGTSTDTQYF
>TRBV6-6|TRBD1|TRBJ1-1|.
TGTGCCAGCAGTTCGACCGAGACAGGGACTGAAGCTTTCTTT
CASSSTETGTEAFF
>TRBV19|.|TRBJ2-7|.
TGTGCCAGTAGTAGTACAGGGGGGGTATACGAGCAGTACTTC
CASSSTGGVYEQYF
>TRBV28|TRBD1|TRBJ2-2|.
TGTGCCAGCAGAGCGCAGGGGGACACCGGGGAGCTGTTTTTT
CASRAQGDTGELFF
>TRBV27|.|TRBJ1-4|medium-sized
TGTGCCAGCAGTTTAACAACCCCTCCACAGGCGGCTAATGAAAAACTGTTTTTT
CASSLTTPPQAANEKLFF
>TRBV6-5|TRBD2|TRBJ2-7|.
TGTGCCAGCAGACTTAGCGGGGGGCCCTACGAGCAGTACTTC
CASRLSGGPYEQYF
>TRBV24-1|.|TRBJ2-1|.
TGTGCCACCAGTGACACTACGCGTAGCTCCTACAATGAGCAGTTCTTC
CATSDTTRSSYNEQFF
>TRBV18|.|TRBJ2-5|.
TGTGCCAGCTCACTCCTGGGGCAGGAAAAAGAGACCCAGTACTTC
CASSLLGQEKETQYF
>TRBV4-2|TRBD2|TRBJ2-2|.
TGTGCCAGCAGCCAAGCTGGACTAGCGGGGCCCACCGGGGAGCTGTTTTTT
CASSQAGLAGPTGELFF
>TRBV28|.|TRBJ2-7|few
TGTGCCACGTGGGCGATCAGGGTTAACGGATACGAGCAGTACTTC
CATWAIRVNGYEQYF
>TRBV6-5|TRBD2|TRBJ2-3|few
TGTGCCAGCAGTTGGAGCGGGGTGTCCACAGATACGCAGTATTTT
CASSWSGVSTDTQYF
>TRBV5-1|TRBD1|TRBJ1-6|.
TGCGCCAGCAGCTGGCAACCTACGGACAGGCGGACCGGGTCCCTCCACTTT
CASSWQPTDRRTGSLHF
>TRBV11-2|TRBD1|TRBJ1-2|once
TGTGCCAGCAGCTTTGACCGATATCAGGGGGCTGGGGGCTACACCTTC
CASSFDRYQGAGGYTF
>TRBV3-1/TRBV3-2|.|TRBJ2-1|.
TGTGCCAGCAGCCAAGCAACAGGACTAATTAATGAGCAGTTCTTC
CASSQATGLINEQFF
>TRBV5-3|TRBD2|TRBJ2-3|.
TGTGCCAGAAGCTATGATCCGGGGGGGCTTCGCACAGATACGCAGTATTTT
CARSYDPGGLRTDTQYF
>TRBV2|.|TRBJ2-5|.
TGTGCCAGCAGTGACAGGCTAGCCGGGGGAGAGACCCAGTACTTC
CASSDRLAGGETQYF
>TRBV5-4|.|TRBJ2-2|few
TGTGCCAGCAGTTTAGAGACCGGGGAGCTGTTTTTT
CASSLETGELFF
>TRBV3-1/TRBV3-2|.|TRBJ1-4|.
TGTGCCAGCAGCCCAGAAGGAGTCGCTAATGAAAAACTGTTTTTT
CASSPEGVANEKLFF
>TRBV7-9|TRBD1|TRBJ1-1|.
TGTGCCAGCAGCCCAGATAGACAGGGATTGAACACTGAAGCTTTCTTT
CASSPDRQGLNTEAFF
>TRBV6-5|TRBD1|TRBJ1-2|once
TGTGCCAGCAGCCAAAGAGACAGGGTTGGCTACACCTTC
CASSQRDRVGYTF
>TRBV5-1|TRBD1|TRBJ1-1|.
TGCGCCAGCAGAGTCGACAGGGGTGGAGAACGGACTGAAGCTTTCTTT
CASRVDRGGERTEAFF
>TRBV5-8|.|TRBJ1-2|.
TGTGCCAGCAGCTTGGACGGCGGTGCTAACTATGGCTACACCTTC
CASSLDGGANYGYTF
>TRBV29-1|.|TRBJ1-1|.
TGCAGCGTTGCAATTTCTATGAACACTGAAGCTTTCTTT
CSVAISMNTEAFF
>TRBV27|.|TRBJ1-3|.
TGTGCCAGCCAACAGCTCTCTGGAAACACCATATATTTT
CASQQLSGNTIYF
>TRBV10-3|.|TRBJ1-2|.
TGTGCCATCAGGGGAGAGGTAGGAGGCTACACCTTC
CAIRGEVGGYTF
>TRBV9|TRBD1|TRBJ1-4|many
TGTGCCAGCAGCGCCAGACCCGGACAGGGAGCAACTAATGAAAAACTGTTTTTT
CASSARPGQGATNEKLFF
>TRBV19|TRBD2|TRBJ2-1|.
TGTGCCAGTAGTATATGGGGCGGGAGGGCGGAAAATGAGCAGTTCTTC
CASSIWGGRAENEQFF